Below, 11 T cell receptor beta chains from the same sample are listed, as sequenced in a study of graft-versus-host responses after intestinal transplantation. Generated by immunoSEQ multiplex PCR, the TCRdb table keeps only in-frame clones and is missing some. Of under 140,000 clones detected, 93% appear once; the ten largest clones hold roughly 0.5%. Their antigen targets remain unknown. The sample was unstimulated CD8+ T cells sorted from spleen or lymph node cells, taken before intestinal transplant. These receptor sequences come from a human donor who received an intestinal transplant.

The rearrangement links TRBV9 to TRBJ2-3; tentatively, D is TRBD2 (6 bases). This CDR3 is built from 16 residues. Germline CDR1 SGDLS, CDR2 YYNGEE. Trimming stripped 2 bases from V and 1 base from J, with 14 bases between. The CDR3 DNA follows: TGTGCCAGCAGCGTCCTACGCGGGACTGGCACAGATACGCAGTATTTT. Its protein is CASSVLRGTGTDTQYF.

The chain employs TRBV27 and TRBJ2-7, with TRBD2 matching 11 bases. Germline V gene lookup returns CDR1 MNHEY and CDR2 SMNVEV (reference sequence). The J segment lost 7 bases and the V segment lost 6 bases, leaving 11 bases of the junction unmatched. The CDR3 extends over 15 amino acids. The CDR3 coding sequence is TGTGCCAGCAGAACAATAGCGGGAGGGCCTAGGGAGCAGTACTTC. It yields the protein CASRTIAGGPREQYF.

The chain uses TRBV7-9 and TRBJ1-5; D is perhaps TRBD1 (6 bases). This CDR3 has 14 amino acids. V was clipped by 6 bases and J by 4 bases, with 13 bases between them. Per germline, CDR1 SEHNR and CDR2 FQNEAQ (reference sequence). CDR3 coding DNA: TGTGCCAGCAGTCAAGGACAGTCGAATCAGCCCCAGCATTTT. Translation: CASSQGQSNQPQHF.

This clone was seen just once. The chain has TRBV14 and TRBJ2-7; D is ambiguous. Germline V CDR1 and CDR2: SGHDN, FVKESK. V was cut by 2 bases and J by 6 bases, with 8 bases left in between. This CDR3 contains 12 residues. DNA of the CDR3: TGTGCCAGCAGCCAATTCGGTATCGAGCAGTACTTC. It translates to CASSQFGIEQYF.

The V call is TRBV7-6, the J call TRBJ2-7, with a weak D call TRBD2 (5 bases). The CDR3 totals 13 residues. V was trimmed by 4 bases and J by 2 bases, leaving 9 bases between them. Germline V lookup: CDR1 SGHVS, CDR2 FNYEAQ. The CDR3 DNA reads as TGTGCCAGCAGCTCCGGACTTGCCTACGAGCAGTACTTC. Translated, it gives CASSSGLAYEQYF.

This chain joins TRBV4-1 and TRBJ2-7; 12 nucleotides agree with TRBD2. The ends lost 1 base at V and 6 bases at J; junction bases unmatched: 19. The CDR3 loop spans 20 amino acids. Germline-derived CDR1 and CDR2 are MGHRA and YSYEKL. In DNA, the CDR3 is TGCGCCAGCAGCCAAGGCCCCCCGCTAGCGGGAGGGCCCGGGGGGGTCGAGCAGTACTTC. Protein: CASSQGPPLAGGPGGVEQYF.

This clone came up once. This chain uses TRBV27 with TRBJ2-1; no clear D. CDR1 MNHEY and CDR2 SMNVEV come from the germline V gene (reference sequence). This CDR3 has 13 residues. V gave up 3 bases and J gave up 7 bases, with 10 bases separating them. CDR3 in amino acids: CASSFPRANEQFF. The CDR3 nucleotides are TGTGCCAGCAGTTTCCCCCGGGCTAATGAGCAGTTCTTC.

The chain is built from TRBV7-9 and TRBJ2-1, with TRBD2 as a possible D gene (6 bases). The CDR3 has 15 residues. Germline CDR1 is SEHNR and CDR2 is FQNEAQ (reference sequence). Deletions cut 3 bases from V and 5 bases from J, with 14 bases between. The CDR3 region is CASSFRGGIDNEQFF. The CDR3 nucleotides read TGTGCCAGCAGCTTCCGAGGAGGGATCGACAATGAGCAGTTCTTC.

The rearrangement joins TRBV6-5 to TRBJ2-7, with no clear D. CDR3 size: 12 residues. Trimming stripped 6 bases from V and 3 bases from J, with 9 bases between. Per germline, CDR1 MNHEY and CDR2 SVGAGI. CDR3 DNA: TGTGCCAGCAGCTTGACGGGCTACGAGCAGTACTTC. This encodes CASSLTGYEQYF.

The CDR3 nucleotides read TGTGCCAGCAGCTTAGCAGGGTCGGGCGAGCAGTACTTC. Residues: CASSLAGSGEQYF. The genes are TRBV7-9 and TRBJ2-7; D ambiguous. Looked up from germline, CDR1 is SEHNR and CDR2 is FQNEAQ (reference sequence). Deletions cut 0 bases from V and 6 bases from J, with 9 bases between. The CDR3 runs 13 residues.

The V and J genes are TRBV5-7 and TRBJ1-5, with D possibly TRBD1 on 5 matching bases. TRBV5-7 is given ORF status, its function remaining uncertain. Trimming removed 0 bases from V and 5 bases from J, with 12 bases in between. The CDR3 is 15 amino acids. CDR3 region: CASSLADMGDQPQHF. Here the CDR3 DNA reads TGTGCCAGCAGCTTGGCGGACATGGGTGATCAGCCCCAGCATTTT.